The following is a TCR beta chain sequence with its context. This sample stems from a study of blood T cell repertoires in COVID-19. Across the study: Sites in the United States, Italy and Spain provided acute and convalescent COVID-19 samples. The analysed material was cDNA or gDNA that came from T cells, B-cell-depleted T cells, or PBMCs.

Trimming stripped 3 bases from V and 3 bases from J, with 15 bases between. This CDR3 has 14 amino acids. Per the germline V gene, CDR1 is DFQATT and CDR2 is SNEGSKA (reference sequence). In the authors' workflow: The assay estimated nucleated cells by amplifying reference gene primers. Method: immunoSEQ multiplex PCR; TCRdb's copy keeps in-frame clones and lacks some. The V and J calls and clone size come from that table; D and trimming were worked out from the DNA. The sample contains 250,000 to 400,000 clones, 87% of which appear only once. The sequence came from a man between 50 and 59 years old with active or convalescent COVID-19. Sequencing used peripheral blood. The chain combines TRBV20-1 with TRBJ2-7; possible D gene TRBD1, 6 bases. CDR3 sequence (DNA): TGCAGTGCTAGTCACAGGGCGCTTATCTACGAGCAGTACTTC. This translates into CSASHRALIYEQYF.